This entry concerns a single T cell receptor beta chain. Antigen: not known. V was cut by 3 bases and J by 2 bases, with 8 bases left in between. Germline CDR1 and CDR2: DFQATT and SNEGSKA (reference sequence). This CDR3 is built from 12 residues. This sample was taken from a study of post-analysis software for immune sequencing data. Study observations and caveats: In patients, about five TRBV segments were more frequent than in controls, with TRBV5-6, TRBV5-1 and TRBV20-1 among them. Those with multiple sclerosis, the patient group, showed significantly lower normalized Chao1 diversity than controls.

Every TCR beta cDNA library bore unique molecular identifiers. There were 1 to 10 million T cells, and approximately 480,000 cDNA molecules came from them. TCRdb redid the calling of the PCR reads with MiXCR, one entry per CDR3 protein. The data contain roughly 600,000 distinct CDR3 sequences, about 44% of them singletons. The receptor was derived from a girl aged 5-17 years with multiple sclerosis. The specimen was blood. This chain connects TRBV20-1 to TRBJ2-7, with D hard to call. CDR3 nucleotide sequence: TGCAGTGCTAGTCGGTTAACCTACGAGCAGTACTTC. It encodes CSASRLTYEQYF.